This T cell receptor (beta chain) was retrieved from a study of blood T cell repertoires in COVID-19. Germline values: CDR1 SEHNR, CDR2 FQNEAQ (reference sequence). V gave up 1 base and J gave up 3 bases, with 15 bases separating them. This CDR3 spans 16 amino acids. Method: immunoSEQ multiplex PCR; TCRdb's copy keeps in-frame clones and lacks some. Among over 200,000 clones listed, about 87% were seen once. Sequencing input: peripheral blood. The sequence was collected from a man between 60 and 70 years old who had recovered from COVID-19. The rearrangement links TRBV7-9 to TRBJ1-1; D call uncertain. The CDR3 DNA is TGTGCCAGCAGCTTAGGCCACCCTCCGCGGGACACTGAAGCTTTCTTT. Encoded protein: CASSLGHPPRDTEAFF.